These 17 T cell receptor beta chains were all obtained from the same sample, sequenced in a study of sequential checkpoint blockade in melanoma. Assay used: immunoSEQ multiplex PCR; TCRdb lists only in-frame clones, some missing. This table holds 8,400 or so clones, just under 65% found once. Stated treatment: randomized to nivolumab then ipilimumab (arm A) or the reverse (arm B). Source: CD8+ T cells sorted from blood (inferred from file names), taken from a patient given nivolumab and ipilimumab in sequence. Receptors originate from a human patient with melanoma. Some clones in this sample may be carry-over from other donors' samples.

The chain has TRBV15 and TRBJ1-2; TRBD1 is a possible D gene (5 bases). The CDR3 loop spans 17 amino acids. V was trimmed by 3 bases and J by 6 bases, leaving 23 bases between them. CDR1 is LNHNV and CDR2 is YYDKDF in the germline V gene (reference sequence). CDR3 in amino acids: CATSSEVLGAGPNGYTF. The CDR3 DNA sequence: TGTGCCACCAGCAGCGAAGTTCTTGGAGCGGGACCTAATGGCTACACCTTC.

The chain has TRBV7-2 and TRBJ1-5, with D unresolved. Trimming shortened V by 0 bases and J by 3 bases, and 9 bases separated the two germline ends. The germline CDR1 and CDR2 sequences are SGHTA and FQGNSA. The CDR3 has 15 amino acids. For the CDR3, the DNA is TGTGCCAGCAGCTTAGCGTCCCGGTCCAATCAGCCCCAGCATTTT. This codes for CASSLASRSNQPQHF.

The chain carries TRBV11-2 and TRBJ2-3; TRBD2 matches 9 bases. The CDR3 consists of 17 residues. J was trimmed by 4 bases and V by 0 bases; bases with no gene match: 8. Germline V CDR1 and CDR2: SGHAT, FQNNGV. The DNA of the CDR3 is TGTGCCAGCAGCTTAGATCTAATCAGCGGGGGGTCAGATACGCAGTATTTT. It translates to CASSLDLISGGSDTQYF.

This clone was detected a few times. V gene TRBV4-3 combines with J gene TRBJ1-2; D is perhaps TRBD1 (6 bases). The V gene lost 0 bases and the J gene lost 4 bases, with 9 bases spanning the gap. CDR3 length: 14 amino acids. Germline V gene data show CDR1 as LGHNA and CDR2 as YSLEER. CDR3 DNA sequence: TGCGCCAGCAGCCAAGAAACAGGGACCTATGGCTACACCTTC. Protein sequence: CASSQETGTYGYTF.

Within the sample, this clone is medium-sized (0.01 to 0.1%). The chain recombines TRBV5-8 with TRBJ1-2, with a tentative D call TRBD1 (5 bases). V was cut by 4 bases and J by 4 bases, with 11 bases left in between. This CDR3 has 13 amino acids. Per the germline V gene, CDR1 is SGHTS and CDR2 is YDEGEE. CDR3 sequence (DNA): TGTGCCAGCAGCCCCCGGGGGGGCTATGGCTACACCTTC. The encoded protein is CASSPRGGYGYTF.

This chain joins TRBV5-1 and TRBJ1-2; TRBD1 aligns across 8 bases. Germline V gene sequence: CDR1 SGHRS, CDR2 YFSETQ. Trimming cost V 1 base and J 4 bases; bases outside gene matches: 0. The CDR3 is 13 amino acids. The CDR3 DNA is TGCGCCAGCAGCTTGCAGGGGGCCTATGGCTACACCTTC. Encoded protein: CASSLQGAYGYTF. The whole variable domain, filled in from reference TRBV5-1 and TRBJ1-2, reads KAGVTQTPRYLIKTRGQQVTLSCSPISGHRSVSWYQQTPGQGLQFLFEYFSETQRNKGNFPGRFSGRQFSNSRSEMNVSTLELGDSALYLCASSLQGAYGYTFGSGTRLTVV.

The chain has TRBV4-3 and TRBJ1-5, with D unresolved. V was pared by 0 bases and J by 0 bases, with 3 bases between. The CDR3 spans 14 residues. Germline V gene sequence: CDR1 LGHNA, CDR2 YSLEER. DNA of the CDR3: TGCGCCAGCAGCCAAGATTATAGCAATCAGCCCCAGCATTTT. Its translation: CASSQDYSNQPQHF.

This sequence joins TRBV9 and TRBJ1-2; 7 bases are shared with TRBD1. The CDR3 has 15 amino acids. Germline CDR1 reads SGDLS; CDR2 reads YYNGEE. With V trimmed by 4 bases and J by 4 bases, 10 bases remained unmatched. CDR3 region: CASSLTGVGGYGYTF. In DNA, the CDR3 is TGTGCCAGCAGCCTAACAGGGGTGGGAGGCTATGGCTACACCTTC.

The CDR3 sequence is CASSRSPLPSRVRQPQHF. In DNA, the CDR3 is TGCGCCAGCAGCCGTAGCCCCCTTCCCTCTCGGGTGCGTCAGCCCCAGCATTTT. V usage is TRBV4-3 and J usage is TRBJ1-5; unclear D gene. This CDR3 contains 18 residues. From germline, CDR1 is LGHNA and CDR2 YSLEER. V lost 4 bases, J lost 6 bases, and 25 bases lay in between.

This chain connects TRBV25-1 to TRBJ2-1; 7 bases agree with TRBD2. This CDR3 region has 12 residues. Trimming cost V 9 bases and J 6 bases; bases outside gene matches: 5. Germline lookup yields CDR1 MGHDK and CDR2 SYGVNS. This chain's CDR3 is CASGLDPNEQFF. The DNA for the CDR3 is TGTGCCAGTGGACTAGACCCCAATGAGCAGTTCTTC.

The chain links TRBV27 to TRBJ2-7; the match to TRBD2 covers 10 bases. The CDR3 runs 15 residues. With V trimmed by 3 bases and J by 4 bases, 6 bases remained unmatched. Germline assignment: CDR1 MNHEY and CDR2 SMNVEV (reference sequence). This chain's CDR3 is CASSFLSGGAYEQYF. CDR3 DNA: TGTGCCAGCAGTTTCCTGAGCGGGGGGGCGTACGAGCAGTACTTC.

The rearrangement links TRBV6-1 to TRBJ1-5; 7 nucleotides agree with TRBD1. Germline V gene sequence: CDR1 MNHNS, CDR2 SASEGT. The CDR3 runs 16 residues. Trimming at V came to 2 bases and at J to 6 bases, leaving 10 bases not matched to a gene. CDR3 loop: CASSEMGQRVRQPQHF. DNA of the CDR3: TGTGCCAGCAGTGAAATGGGACAGAGAGTGCGTCAGCCCCAGCATTTT.

This clone was observed a handful of times. The junction and the germline gene differ at one end; a read error may be behind it. This rearrangement joins TRBV18 to TRBJ2-7; maybe TRBD1 (5 bases). Germline CDR1 reads KGHSH; CDR2 reads LQKENI. The CDR3 sequence is 13 residues long. CDR3 protein: CASSTDSSFEQYF. For the CDR3, the DNA is TGTGCCAGCTCAACAGACAGTTCCTTCGAGCAGTACTTC.

This clone was recorded once. The chain joins TRBV2 to TRBJ2-7, with D possibly matching TRBD1 (5 bases). The CDR3 covers 15 residues. Between the trimmed V and J ends, which lost 5 bases and 2 bases, there was a span of 16 bases. Germline V gene data show CDR1 as SNHLY and CDR2 as FYNNEI. In DNA, the CDR3 is TGTGCCAGCAGTCCAAGCCCCGGACAAGCCTACGAGCAGTACTTC. Residues: CASSPSPGQAYEQYF.

The chain uses TRBV5-6 and TRBJ1-5; 8 bases align to TRBD1. V lost 4 bases and J lost 7; bases outside the gene matches: 10. This CDR3 region has 15 residues. Germline V gene lookup returns CDR1 SGHDT and CDR2 YYEEEE. The CDR3 is CASSPGTGYTQPQHF. The DNA for the CDR3 is TGTGCCAGCAGCCCGGGGACAGGTTATACACAGCCCCAGCATTTT.

By sample share, this clone is medium-sized. The chain has TRBV4-1 and TRBJ1-5; 8 bases fit TRBD1. J lost 1 base, V lost 3 bases, and 5 bases had no gene match. CDR3 length: 16 amino acids. The germline V gene has CDR1 MGHRA and CDR2 YSYEKL. The CDR3 sequence: CASSQDRALSNQPQHF. CDR3 DNA: TGCGCCAGCAGCCAGGACAGGGCATTAAGCAATCAGCCCCAGCATTTT.

This clone was observed a few times. The CDR3 sequence is CATSRLQNSPLHF. The CDR3 bases are TGTGCCACCAGCAGATTACAGAATTCACCCCTCCACTTT. The chain combines TRBV15 with TRBJ1-6, with D unresolved. Germline values: CDR1 LNHNV, CDR2 YYDKDF (reference sequence). The CDR3 length is 13 residues. V was pared by 2 bases and J by 7 bases, with 6 bases between. Filled out from reference TRBV15 and TRBJ1-6, the complete variable domain reads DAMVIQNPRYQVTQFGKPVTLSCSQTLNHNVMYWYQQKSSQAPKLLFHYYDKDFNNEADTPDNFQSRRPNTSFCFLDIRSPGLGDTAMYLCATSRLQNSPLHFGNGTRLTVT.